Below are 26 T cell receptor beta chains sequenced from a single sample in a study of T cells after yellow fever vaccination. TCRdb itself ran the 5' RACE reads through MiXCR, one entry per CDR3 protein. Of fewer than 450,000 distinct CDR3 sequences in the sample, roughly 8.4% were seen once. Sample: PBMCs, taken roughly seven weeks after the first yellow fever vaccination. These receptors originate from a man aged 18 to 30 who received the YFV17D yellow fever vaccine.

The J gene is TRBJ2-1, the V gene TRBV24-1; no reliable D call. V lost 9 bases and J 1 base, leaving 18 bases between the germline ends. Germline V lookup: CDR1 KGHDR, CDR2 SFDVKD. The CDR3 length is 16 residues. The CDR3 nucleotides are TGTGCCACCGGGTCCGGGCGCTCATGGTCCTACAATGAGCAGTTCTTC. Protein: CATGSGRSWSYNEQFF.

The chain is built from TRBV14 and TRBJ1-6; 7 positions match TRBD1. In germline, CDR1 is SGHDN, CDR2 FVKESK. The J segment lost 8 bases and the V segment lost 1 base, leaving 5 bases of the junction unmatched. The CDR3 spans 15 residues. The CDR3 nucleotides are TGTGCCAGCAGCCAAGCCCCGACAGGGTATTCACCCCTCCACTTT. Its protein is CASSQAPTGYSPLHF.

This clonotype was seen a few times. The chain recombines TRBV6-1 with TRBJ2-1; 7 bases match TRBD2. The CDR3 sequence is 14 residues long. J was trimmed by 8 bases and V by 8 bases; bases with no gene match: 12. The germline V gene encodes CDR1 MNHNS and CDR2 SASEGT. In DNA, the CDR3 is TGTGCCAGCGCCGGGAGGAACCCACAGCATGAGCAGTTCTTC. It is translated as CASAGRNPQHEQFF.

V and J are TRBV9 and TRBJ1-1; D gene uncertain. Trimming removed 0 bases from V and 2 bases from J, with 14 bases in between. Germline V lookup: CDR1 SGDLS, CDR2 YYNGEE. The CDR3 is 16 amino acids. This CDR3 reads CASSVGLETFNTEAFF. In nucleotides, the CDR3 is TGTGCCAGCAGCGTAGGGCTCGAAACCTTTAACACTGAAGCTTTCTTT.

The CDR3 region is CASSIPGTHYEQYF. The CDR3 DNA follows: TGTGCCAGTAGTATCCCGGGGACCCACTACGAGCAGTACTTC. This chain joins TRBV19 and TRBJ2-7, with D perhaps TRBD1 or TRBD2 (5 bases each). Per the germline V gene, CDR1 is LNHDA and CDR2 is SQIVND (reference sequence). Deletions cut 3 bases from V and 3 bases from J, with 12 bases between. The CDR3 is made up of 14 amino acids.

This clonotype was seen many times. V gene TRBV5-6 combines with J gene TRBJ2-7; 8 bases are a match to TRBD2. The CDR3 consists of 19 residues. Germline loops: CDR1 SGHDT, CDR2 YYEEEE. Trimming at V came to 0 bases and at J to 0 bases, leaving 14 bases not matched to a gene. Here the CDR3 DNA reads TGTGCCAGCAGCTTGGCCAGTTCCAGCGGGGGTTACAGCTCCTACGAGCAGTACGTC. As protein: CASSLASSSGGYSSYEQYV.

The gene calls are TRBV12-3 or TRBV12-4 and TRBJ2-5; D is uncertain. The CDR3 is 13 amino acids. Trimming took 3 bases from V and 5 from J, leaving 10 bases between them. The CDR3 region has the DNA TGTGCCAGCAGTTTGTTTAGTGGCGAGACCCAGTACTTC. Protein sequence: CASSLFSGETQYF.

This clonotype was observed many times. The V gene is TRBV20-1, the J gene TRBJ1-1; D is undetermined. The CDR3 consists of 13 residues. V was clipped by 5 bases and J by 3 bases, with 13 bases between them. Germline values: CDR1 DFQATT, CDR2 SNEGSKA (reference sequence). CDR3 loop: CSALQPHHTEAFF. In DNA, the CDR3 is TGCAGTGCTCTACAACCACACCACACTGAAGCTTTCTTT.

This clonotype was seen only a few times. The chain is built from TRBV9 and TRBJ2-3; D could derive from TRBD1 or TRBD2 (5 bases each). The ends were cut back, 3 bases at V and 1 base at J, with 18 bases in the middle. The CDR3 extends over 17 amino acids. Germline V gives CDR1 SGDLS, CDR2 YYNGEE. The CDR3: CASSERGLLGGTDTQYF. The CDR3 nucleotides read TGTGCCAGCAGCGAGAGAGGGCTACTGGGGGGCACAGATACGCAGTATTTT.

Concerning this clonotype itself: At one of its ends the junction is not consistent with the germline gene, which may arise from a read error. The chain uses TRBV7-2 and TRBJ2-3; TRBD2 matches at 10 bases. This CDR3 has 15 amino acids. CDR1 and CDR2 from the germline V gene are SGHTA and FQGNSA. Written as DNA, the CDR3 is TGTGCCACCAGCGGGGGGGCTCGTAGCGCAGATACGCAGTATTTT. It translates to CATSGGARSADTQYF.

CDR3 DNA sequence: TGTGCCACCAGTGATGCGTCTAGCGGGCGGGAGACCCAGTACTTC. As protein: CATSDASSGRETQYF. The chain is built from TRBV24-1 and TRBJ2-5, with 8 nucleotides matching TRBD2. In germline, CDR1 is KGHDR, CDR2 SFDVKD. Germline trimming cut 3 bases from V and 5 bases from J; bases unmatched to any gene: 7. The CDR3 is made up of 15 amino acids.

The CDR3 DNA sequence: TGTGCCAGCAGCACTTGGGGGGGGGCCTCCTACAATGAGCAGTTCTTC. It specifies CASSTWGGASYNEQFF. The chain uses TRBV7-9 and TRBJ2-1, with a weak D call TRBD2 (7 bases). The germline V and J ends were trimmed by 5 bases and 0 bases, with 14 bases remaining between them. CDR3 length: 16 amino acids. Germline V lookup: CDR1 SEHNR, CDR2 FQNEAQ (reference sequence).

Only a few counts were recorded for this clonotype. The CDR3 here is CASSPGGTGVYEQFF. In DNA form, the CDR3 reads TGCGCCAGCAGCCCGGGGGGGACAGGGGTCTATGAGCAGTTCTTC. The chain combines TRBV5-1 with TRBJ2-1; 10 nucleotides align to TRBD1. The CDR3 length is 15 residues. After removal of 4 bases from V and 8 bases from J, the junction contained 9 bases not matched to a gene. Germline lookup yields CDR1 SGHRS and CDR2 YFSETQ.

Ten or more counts support this clonotype. V is TRBV6-4 and J is TRBJ2-2, with TRBD1 as a possible D gene (5 bases). CDR1 MRHNA and CDR2 SNTAGT come from the germline V gene. CDR3 size: 13 residues. V was cut by 3 bases and J by 3 bases, with 5 bases left in between. The CDR3 sequence is CASSEGDTGELFF. In DNA, the CDR3 is TGTGCCAGCAGTGAAGGGGACACCGGGGAGCTGTTTTTT.

This clonotype was seen many times. The chain recombines TRBV12-3 or TRBV12-4 with TRBJ2-1; the match to TRBD2 covers 8 bases. The ends lost 6 bases at V and 7 bases at J; junction bases unmatched: 14. The CDR3 is 16 residues long. The CDR3 loop reads CASSPRGGGRMNEQFF. CDR3 nucleotide sequence: TGTGCCAGCAGCCCCCGGGGGGGGGGCCGGATGAATGAGCAGTTCTTC.

This chain links TRBV29-1 with TRBJ1-1, with 7 bases aligning to TRBD1. This CDR3 spans 11 amino acids. Looked up from germline, CDR1 is SQVTM and CDR2 is ANQGSEA. V lost 3 bases, J lost 7 bases, and 2 bases stayed unmatched. This CDR3 is CSVERQGEAFF. The CDR3 bases are TGCAGCGTTGAGCGACAGGGTGAAGCTTTCTTT.

This chain uses TRBV5-1 with TRBJ2-2, with 7 bases matching TRBD1. V dropped 0 bases and J dropped 6; count of bases not matched to a gene: 2. CDR3 length: 14 residues. Germline V gives CDR1 SGHRS, CDR2 YFSETQ. The CDR3 DNA reads as TGCGCCAGCAGCTTGGACAGGGGCGCCGGGGAGCTGTTTTTT. Protein product: CASSLDRGAGELFF.

DNA of the CDR3: TGTGCCAGCAGCCCCCCCGCGCGGATCCAAGAGACCCAGTACTTC. It is translated as CASSPPARIQETQYF. The rearrangement uses TRBV11-2 and TRBJ2-5; D ambiguous. The germline V gene has CDR1 SGHAT and CDR2 FQNNGV. The CDR3 consists of 15 residues. Trimming pared 5 bases from V and 1 base from J, leaving 14 bases between.

In this sample, this clonotype turned up a few times. The chain employs TRBV6-5 and TRBJ2-5, with D unresolved. Germline CDR1 is MNHEY and CDR2 is SVGAGI. The CDR3 has 13 residues. V gave up 2 bases and J gave up 5 bases, with 9 bases separating them. The chain's CDR3 is CASSYDTAETQYF. The CDR3 DNA reads as TGTGCCAGCAGTTACGATACGGCGGAGACCCAGTACTTC.

This clonotype came up many times. The chain employs TRBV5-5 and TRBJ1-3, with D possibly matching TRBD1 (6 bases). Between the trimmed V and J ends, which lost 2 bases and 0 bases, there was a span of 12 bases. Germline V gene sequence: CDR1 SGHKS, CDR2 YYEKEE (reference sequence). This CDR3 spans 16 amino acids. In DNA form, the CDR3 reads TGTGCCAGCAGCTTAGGACAGACGAGCTCTGGAAACACCATATATTTT. Translated: CASSLGQTSSGNTIYF.

This clonotype was detected only a few times. V is TRBV20-1 and J is TRBJ2-7; the match to TRBD1 covers 10 bases. V gave up 1 base and J gave up 4 bases; unmatched junction bases: 1. The CDR3 length is 13 residues. Germline V CDR1 and CDR2: DFQATT, SNEGSKA (reference sequence). The DNA of the CDR3 is TGCAGTGCTAGAGGACAGGGGGCATACGAGCAGTACGTC. Residues: CSARGQGAYEQYV.

This clonotype was picked up a small number of times. The V and J genes are TRBV5-1 and TRBJ2-5; 9 positions match TRBD2. The length of the CDR3 is 17 residues. Per the germline V gene, CDR1 is SGHRS and CDR2 is YFSETQ. Trimming at V came to 0 bases and at J to 3 bases, leaving 9 bases not matched to a gene. CDR3 bases: TGCGCCAGCAGCTTGGGACCCGTGACTAGCGGTGAAGAGACCCAGTACTTC. Translated, it gives CASSLGPVTSGEETQYF.

This chain connects TRBV5-5 to TRBJ1-5; possibly TRBD1 for D (6 bases). The CDR3 has 12 residues. Trimming pared 6 bases from V and 9 bases from J, leaving 13 bases between. From germline, CDR1 is SGHKS and CDR2 YYEKEE (reference sequence). The CDR3 nucleotides are TGTGCCAGCAACCCCGAGGGGGGGCCCCAGCATTTT. It is translated as CASNPEGGPQHF.

The sample holds many counts of this clonotype. The chain is built from TRBV7-2 and TRBJ2-1; 7 bases are shared with TRBD2. The germline gives CDR1 SGHTA, CDR2 FQGNSA. With V trimmed by 5 bases and J by 10 bases, 5 bases remained unmatched. The CDR3 covers 12 residues. Here the CDR3 DNA reads TGTGCCAGCAGCCCGAGGGGAGGGGAGCAGTTCTTC. Translated, it gives CASSPRGGEQFF. Together with reference TRBV7-2 and TRBJ2-1, the CDR3 gives the full variable domain: GAGVSQSPSNKVTEKGKDVELRCDPISGHTALYWYRQSLGQGLEFLIYFQGNSAPDKSGLPSDRFSAERTGGSVSTLTIQRTQQEDSAVYLCASSPRGGEQFFGPGTRLTVL.

This clonotype was counted only a few times. The genes are TRBV5-4 and TRBJ1-6; TRBD1 matches at 8 bases. The V and J ends lost 3 bases and 12 bases, in that order; junction bases with no gene match: 5. The CDR3 has 13 amino acids. Germline CDR1 is SGHNT and CDR2 is YYREEE (reference sequence). The CDR3 sequence is CASSSDRVGPLHF. For the CDR3, the DNA is TGTGCCAGCAGCTCGGACAGGGTAGGACCCCTCCACTTT.

J is TRBJ2-1 and V is TRBV7-2; 7 bases are a match to TRBD1. Germline V CDR1 and CDR2: SGHTA, FQGNSA. V lost 6 bases, J lost 0 bases, and 5 bases stayed unmatched. There are 15 residues in the CDR3. The CDR3 region is CASRGTESSYNEQFF. The DNA of the CDR3 is TGTGCCAGCAGGGGGACAGAGAGCTCCTACAATGAGCAGTTCTTC.